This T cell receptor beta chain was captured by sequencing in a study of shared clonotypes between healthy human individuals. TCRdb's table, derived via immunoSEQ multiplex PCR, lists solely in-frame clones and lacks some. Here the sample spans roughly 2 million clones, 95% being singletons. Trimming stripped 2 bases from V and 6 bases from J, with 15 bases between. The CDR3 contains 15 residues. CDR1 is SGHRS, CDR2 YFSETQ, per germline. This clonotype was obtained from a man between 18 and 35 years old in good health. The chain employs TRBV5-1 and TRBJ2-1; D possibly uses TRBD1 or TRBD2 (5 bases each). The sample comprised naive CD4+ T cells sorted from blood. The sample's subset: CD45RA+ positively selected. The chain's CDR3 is CASSLGPRESNEQFF. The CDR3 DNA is TGCGCCAGCAGCTTAGGTCCCAGGGAGTCCAATGAGCAGTTCTTC.